The 11 T cell receptor beta chains below all came from one sample that was sequenced in a study of blood T cell repertoires in COVID-19. Assay: immunoSEQ multiplex PCR; the TCRdb copy retains only in-frame clones and omits some. The sample lists fewer than 300,000 clones; around 89% were seen once. The specimen was peripheral blood. The receptors shown here come from a man between 60 and 75 years old who had recovered from COVID-19.

V is TRBV4-1 and J is TRBJ2-7, with 12 nucleotides matching TRBD1. This CDR3 contains 17 residues. With V trimmed by 1 base and J by 0 bases, 4 bases remained unmatched. CDR1 MGHRA and CDR2 YSYEKL come from the germline V gene. The DNA of the CDR3 is TGCGCCAGCAGCCAAGGAGGGGGACAGGGGGCCTCCTACGAGCAGTACTTC. Protein sequence: CASSQGGGQGASYEQYF.

The rearrangement joins TRBV18 to TRBJ1-5; possibly TRBD1 for D (5 bases). V was pared by 5 bases and J by 0 bases, with 23 bases between. Germline CDR1 reads KGHSH; CDR2 reads LQKENI. The CDR3 spans 19 residues. Here the CDR3 DNA reads TGTGCCAGCTCATTAAGACCACTCCAAGGGACTCATAGCAATCAGCCCCAGCATTTT. It translates to CASSLRPLQGTHSNQPQHF.

In this sample, this clone turned up a few times. The chain employs TRBV4-2 and TRBJ1-4; 7 bases are shared with TRBD1. CDR1 LGHNA and CDR2 YNFKEQ come from the germline V gene. V was clipped by 0 bases and J by 8 bases; unmatched bases: 9. CDR3 length equals 16 residues. In DNA form, the CDR3 reads TGTGCCAGCAGCCAAGACTCAAACAGGGGAGGAGAAAAACTGTTTTTT. Amino acids: CASSQDSNRGGEKLFF.

This chain joins TRBV5-1 and TRBJ2-3; 7 bases map to TRBD2. Germline CDR1 and CDR2: SGHRS and YFSETQ. The CDR3 has 15 residues. With 6 bases clipped from V and 1 base from J, the junction kept 8 bases outside the gene matches. In DNA, the CDR3 is TGCGCCAGCACCCGGGGGAGCGGGGGCACAGATACGCAGTATTTT. Protein: CASTRGSGGTDTQYF.

The chain links TRBV11-2 to TRBJ1-1, with unresolved D. Germline V gene data show CDR1 as SGHAT and CDR2 as FQNNGV. Trimming left V 2 bases short and J 6 bases short, with 7 bases between. The CDR3 runs to 12 residues. CDR3 protein: CASSLQASEAFF. As DNA, the CDR3 is TGTGCCAGCAGCTTACAAGCATCTGAAGCTTTCTTT.

This rearrangement joins TRBV5-1 to TRBJ1-4; TRBD1 might be the D (6 bases). The CDR3 length is 14 residues. Germline-derived CDR1 and CDR2 are SGHRS and YFSETQ. V was clipped by 2 bases and J by 6 bases, with 11 bases between them. Here the CDR3 reads CASSFGQRDEKLFF. DNA for the CDR3: TGCGCCAGCAGCTTCGGACAGAGAGATGAAAAACTGTTTTTT.

The count of this clone is one. This chain links TRBV5-4 with TRBJ2-3, with TRBD2 as a possible D gene (5 bases). CDR3 size: 14 residues. V dropped 4 bases and J dropped 6 bases, with 15 bases sitting between them. The V gene's germline CDR1 is SGHNT and CDR2 YYREEE (reference sequence). The CDR3 nucleotides read TGTGCCAGCAGCGGATCAAACGGGGAGGATACGCAGTATTTT. Its protein is CASSGSNGEDTQYF.

The chain recombines TRBV9 with TRBJ2-7, with 9 bases fitting TRBD2. The V gene end was trimmed by 5 bases and the J gene end by 2 bases; junction bases not matched to a gene: 2. The CDR3 runs to 13 residues. Germline assignment: CDR1 SGDLS and CDR2 YYNGEE. The CDR3 nucleotides read TGTGCCAGCAGTAGCGGGGGAGCCTACGAGCAGTACTTC. It is translated as CASSSGGAYEQYF.

This clone has just one count. The rearrangement joins TRBV16 to TRBJ1-2; D call uncertain. CDR1 is KGHSY and CDR2 is FQNENV in the germline V gene. CDR3 length equals 13 residues. V lost 5 bases and J 7 bases, leaving 14 bases between the germline ends. The CDR3 coding sequence is TGTGCCAGCAGCTCCACCACGGGGTCTGGCTACACCTTC. Encoded protein: CASSSTTGSGYTF.

This chain links TRBV9 with TRBJ2-3, with 8 bases identical to TRBD2. V lost 3 bases and J lost 8; bases outside the gene matches: 14. CDR1 is SGDLS and CDR2 is YYNGEE in the germline V gene. The length of the CDR3 is 16 residues. DNA for the CDR3: TGTGCCAGCAGCGGTCCCATAGCGGGGCCCCTTGGTACGCAGTATTTT. Amino acids: CASSGPIAGPLGTQYF.

The chain joins TRBV19 to TRBJ2-7; 8 nucleotides match TRBD1. CDR1 is LNHDA, CDR2 SQIVND, per germline (reference sequence). This CDR3 comprises 14 residues. Trimming removed 7 bases from V and 3 bases from J; junction bases left unmatched: 8. As DNA, the CDR3 is TGTGCCAGTAAAGGACAGGGAAATCTCTACGAGCAGTACTTC. It encodes CASKGQGNLYEQYF.